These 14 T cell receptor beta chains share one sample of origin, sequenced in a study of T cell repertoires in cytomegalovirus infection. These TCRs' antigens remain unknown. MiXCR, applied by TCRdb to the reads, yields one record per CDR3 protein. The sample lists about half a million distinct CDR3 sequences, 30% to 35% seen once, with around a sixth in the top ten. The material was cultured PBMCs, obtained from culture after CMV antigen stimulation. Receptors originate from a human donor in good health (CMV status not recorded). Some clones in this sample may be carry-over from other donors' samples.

The CDR3 protein is CASSQPLRRGSEKLFF. Written as DNA, the CDR3 is TGCGCCAGCAGCCAACCCCTAAGGAGAGGTAGTGAAAAACTGTTTTTT. The chain uses TRBV4-1 and TRBJ1-4; no clear D gene. With 2 bases removed from V and 7 bases from J, the gap between germline ends came to 17 bases. Germline V lookup: CDR1 MGHRA, CDR2 YSYEKL. This CDR3 is built from 16 residues.

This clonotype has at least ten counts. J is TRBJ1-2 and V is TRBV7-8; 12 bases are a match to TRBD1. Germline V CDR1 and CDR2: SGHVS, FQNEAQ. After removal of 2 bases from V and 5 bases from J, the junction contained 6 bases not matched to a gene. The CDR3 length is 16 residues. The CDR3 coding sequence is TGTGCCAGCAGCTTAAGGGGACAGGGGGCAGGGTATGGCTACACCTTC. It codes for CASSLRGQGAGYGYTF.

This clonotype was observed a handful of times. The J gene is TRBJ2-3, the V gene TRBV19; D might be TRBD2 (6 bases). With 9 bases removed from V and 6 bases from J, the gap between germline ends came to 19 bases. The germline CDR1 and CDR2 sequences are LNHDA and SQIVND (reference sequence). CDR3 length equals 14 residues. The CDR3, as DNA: TGTGCCAGCGGGATGGGCGGAGGAGGGGATACGCAGTATTTT. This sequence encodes CASGMGGGGDTQYF.

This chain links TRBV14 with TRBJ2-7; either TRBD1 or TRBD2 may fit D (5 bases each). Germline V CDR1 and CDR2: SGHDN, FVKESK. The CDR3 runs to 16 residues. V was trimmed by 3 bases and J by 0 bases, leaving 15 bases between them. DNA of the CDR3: TGTGCCAGCAGCCATCGAGTGGGGGTAAGCTCCTACGAGCAGTACTTC. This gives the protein CASSHRVGVSSYEQYF.

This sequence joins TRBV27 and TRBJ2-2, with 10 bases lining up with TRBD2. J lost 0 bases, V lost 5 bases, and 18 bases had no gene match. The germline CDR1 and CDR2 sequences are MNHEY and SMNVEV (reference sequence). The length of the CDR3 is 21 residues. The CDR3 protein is CASSPILAGSTFSANTGELFF. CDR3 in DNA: TGTGCCAGCAGTCCCATACTAGCGGGATCGACGTTCTCCGCGAACACCGGGGAGCTGTTTTTT.

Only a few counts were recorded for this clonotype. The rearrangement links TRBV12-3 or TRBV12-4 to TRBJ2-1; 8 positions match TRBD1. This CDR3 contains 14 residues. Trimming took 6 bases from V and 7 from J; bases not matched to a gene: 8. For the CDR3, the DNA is TGTGCCAGCAGCCGGGACAGGCTGGAGAATGAGCAGTTCTTC. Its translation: CASSRDRLENEQFF.

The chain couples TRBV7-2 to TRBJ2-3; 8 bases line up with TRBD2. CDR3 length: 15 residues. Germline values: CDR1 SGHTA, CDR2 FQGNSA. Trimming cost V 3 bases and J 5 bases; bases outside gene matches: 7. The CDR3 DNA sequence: TGTGCCAGCAGCTTTTTAGCGGGAACGGTAGATACGCAGTATTTT. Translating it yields CASSFLAGTVDTQYF.

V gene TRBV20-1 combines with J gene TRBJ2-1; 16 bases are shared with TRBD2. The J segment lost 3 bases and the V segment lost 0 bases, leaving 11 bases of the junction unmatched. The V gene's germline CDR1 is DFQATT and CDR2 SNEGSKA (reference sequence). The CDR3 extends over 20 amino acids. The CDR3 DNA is TGCAGTGCTAGAGATATTTCGGGACTAGCGGGAGGGCCGGGCTACAATGAGCAGTTCTTC. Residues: CSARDISGLAGGPGYNEQFF.

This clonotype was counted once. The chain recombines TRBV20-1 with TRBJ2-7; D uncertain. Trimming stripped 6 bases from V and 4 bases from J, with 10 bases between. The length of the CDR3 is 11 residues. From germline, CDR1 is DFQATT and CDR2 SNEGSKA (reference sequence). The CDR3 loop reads CSAPLIYEQYF. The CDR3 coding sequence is TGCAGTGCCCCTCTGATATACGAGCAGTACTTC.

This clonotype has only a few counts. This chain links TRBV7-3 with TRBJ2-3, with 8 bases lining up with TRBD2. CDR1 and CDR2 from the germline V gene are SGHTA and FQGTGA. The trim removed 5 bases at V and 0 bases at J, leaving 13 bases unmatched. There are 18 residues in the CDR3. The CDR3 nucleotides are TGTGCCAGCAGCCCCGGTCTTGGGTCTAGCGGGAGCACAGATACGCAGTATTTT. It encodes CASSPGLGSSGSTDTQYF.

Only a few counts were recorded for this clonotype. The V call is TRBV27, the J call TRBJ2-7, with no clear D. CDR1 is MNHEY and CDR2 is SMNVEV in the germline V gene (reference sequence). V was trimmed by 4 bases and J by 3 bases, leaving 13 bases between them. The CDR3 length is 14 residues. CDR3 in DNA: TGTGCCAGCAGTTCCCGTGGCGGATACTACGAGCAGTACGTC. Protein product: CASSSRGGYYEQYV.

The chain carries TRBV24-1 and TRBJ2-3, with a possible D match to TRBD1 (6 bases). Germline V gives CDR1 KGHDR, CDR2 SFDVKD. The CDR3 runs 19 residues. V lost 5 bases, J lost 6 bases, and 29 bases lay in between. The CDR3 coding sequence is TGTGCCACCAGTGGGCGAGACAGGTTCCCTCGTTCCGCCCGGGATACGCAGTATTTT. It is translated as CATSGRDRFPRSARDTQYF.

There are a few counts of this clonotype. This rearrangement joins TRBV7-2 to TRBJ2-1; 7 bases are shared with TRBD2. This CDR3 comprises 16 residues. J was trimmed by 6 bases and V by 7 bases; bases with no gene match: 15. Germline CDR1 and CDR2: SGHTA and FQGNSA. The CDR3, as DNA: TGTGCCAGCACCCCGGGCTTGGGGGGAGGGCGCAATGAGCAGTTCTTC. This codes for CASTPGLGGGRNEQFF.

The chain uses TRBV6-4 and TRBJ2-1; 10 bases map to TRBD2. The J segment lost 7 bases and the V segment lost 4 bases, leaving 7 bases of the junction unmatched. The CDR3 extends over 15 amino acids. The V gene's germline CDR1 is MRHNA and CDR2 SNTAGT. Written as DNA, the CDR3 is TGTGCCAGCAGTGCCCTAGCGGGAGCTTTGAATGAGCAGTTCTTC. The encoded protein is CASSALAGALNEQFF.